This section outlines one TCR beta chain sequence together with its context. These data originate in a study of blood T cell repertoires in COVID-19. The wider study: The United States, Italy and Spain supplied acute and convalescent COVID-19 samples. The analysed material was cDNA or gDNA that came from T cells, B-cell-depleted T cells, or PBMCs.

The ends were cut back, 7 bases at V and 2 bases at J, with 11 bases in the middle. CDR1 and CDR2 (germline): SNHLY, FYNNEI. This CDR3 has 13 residues. The authors' processing: Cell counts per sample came from amplifying reference gene primers. The assay was immunoSEQ multiplex PCR, and TCRdb's table has in-frame clones only and misses some. D and trimming come from the DNA, and the V and J calls and clone size come from that table. The data contain about 240,000 clones, around 83% of them singletons. The specimen was peripheral blood. The chain is built from TRBV2 and TRBJ1-1; the D is unclear. The TCR sequence derives from a woman aged 55 to 70 with active or convalescent COVID-19. The CDR3 here is CASTLRRNTEAFF. CDR3 DNA sequence: TGTGCCAGCACCCTTCGGAGAAACACTGAAGCTTTCTTT.